The clone carrying this TCR beta chain was seen only once. No antigen is known for it. V dropped 5 bases and J dropped 6 bases, with 11 bases sitting between them. Germline CDR1 and CDR2: PRHDT and FYEKMQ (reference sequence). The CDR3 loop spans 12 amino acids. The data are from a study of cytomegalovirus exposure and HLA in healthy donors. General study findings and limits: Excluded were some V segments that proved indistinguishable, including TRBV6-2 and TRBV6-3. The classifier, whose performance was assessed in both the original and validation cohorts, reportedly diagnosed cytomegalovirus status with high specificity and sensitivity. Earlier analysis looked at TCR beta V segments, and most were productive about 87% or about 30% of the time.

The study ran its PCR with 60 Vbeta and 13 Jbeta primers. Assay: immunoSEQ multiplex PCR; the TCRdb copy retains only in-frame clones and omits some. In the table there are roughly 100,000 clones, roughly 79% of which are singletons. The chain carries TRBV13 and TRBJ2-7; D is unclear. The TCR was taken from a man in his forties or fifties in good health and CMV-seronegative. Source material: PBMCs. DNA for the CDR3: TGTGCCAGCAGCCCCTCCAGAGGCGAGCAGTACTTC. It codes for CASSPSRGEQYF.